This TCR beta chain was identified during a study of PD-1 blockade in classical Hodgkin lymphoma. Study results and caveats: Newly diagnosed patients reportedly trailed healthy donors in baseline TCR diversity. Whatever underlies the repertoire differences (possibly disease activity or prior therapy) remains undefined. Baseline diversity in complete responders resembled that of newly diagnosed patients.

Produced via immunoSEQ multiplex PCR; TCRdb's table is partial and in-frame only. Among about 61,000 clones, 70% to 90% were seen once, and the ten largest hold over 7.5%. With 0 bases clipped from V and 3 bases from J, the junction kept 4 bases outside the gene matches. CDR1 SGDLS and CDR2 YYNGEE come from the germline V gene. The CDR3 consists of 16 residues. Stated time point: cycle 4 day 1 (C4D1), after 6 weeks of nivolumab. All the patients suffered relapse after autologous stem cell transplantation, and brentuximab vedotin exposure differed. Turning to this clone: Its cognate antigen is unknown.

The source is a human donor with classical Hodgkin lymphoma. Sequenced here: peripheral blood mononuclear cells (PBMCs), sampled before the fourth cycle of nivolumab. The chain combines TRBV9 with TRBJ2-1; 9 bases are shared with TRBD1. This CDR3 reads CASSVGGQGFYNEQFF. The DNA of the CDR3 is TGTGCCAGCAGCGTAGGGGGACAGGGATTCTACAATGAGCAGTTCTTC.